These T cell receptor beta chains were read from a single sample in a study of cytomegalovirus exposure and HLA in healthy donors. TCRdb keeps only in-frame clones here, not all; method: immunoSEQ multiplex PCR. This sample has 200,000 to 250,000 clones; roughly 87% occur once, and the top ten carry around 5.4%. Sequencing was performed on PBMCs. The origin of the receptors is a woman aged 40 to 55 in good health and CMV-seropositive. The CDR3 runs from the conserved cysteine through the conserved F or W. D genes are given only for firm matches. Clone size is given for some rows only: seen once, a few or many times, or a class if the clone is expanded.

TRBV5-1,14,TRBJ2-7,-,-,TGCGCCAGCAGCCCGGGGGGACATTCCTACGAGCAGTACTTC,CASSPGGHSYEQYF
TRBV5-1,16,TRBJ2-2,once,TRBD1,TGCGCCAGCAGCTTGGACAGGGGGCTAGAAACCGGGGAGCTGTTTTTT,CASSLDRGLETGELFF
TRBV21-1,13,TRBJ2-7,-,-,TGTGCCAGCCGCAGAGTCTGTGTCTGCGAGCAGTACTTC,CASRRVCVCEQYF
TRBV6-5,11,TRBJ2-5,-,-,TGTGCCAGCAGTGCGGAGGAGACCCAGTACTTC,CASSAEETQYF
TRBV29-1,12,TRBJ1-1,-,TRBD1,TGCAGCGTGTCGGACAGGGACACTGAAGCTTTCTTT,CSVSDRDTEAFF
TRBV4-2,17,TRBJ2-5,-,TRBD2,TGTGCCAGCAGCTCTCGGACTAGCGGGGGGGCCGGGGAGACCCAGTACTTC,CASSSRTSGGAGETQYF
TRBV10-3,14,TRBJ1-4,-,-,TGTGCCATCAGTGACAGGGCAACTAATGAAAAACTGTTTTTT,CAISDRATNEKLFF
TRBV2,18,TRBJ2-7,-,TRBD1,TGTGCCAGCAGTGAAAGGGACAGGTCCTGGGTTGGGGGCTACGAGCAGTACTTC,CASSERDRSWVGGYEQYF
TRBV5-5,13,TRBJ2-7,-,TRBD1,TGTGCCAGCAGCAGACAGGGAACCCACGAGCAGTACTTC,CASSRQGTHEQYF
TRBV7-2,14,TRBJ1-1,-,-,TGTGCCAGCAGCTTAGTCCCGGGGAACACTGAAGCTTTCTTT,CASSLVPGNTEAFF
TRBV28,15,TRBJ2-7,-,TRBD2,TGTGCCAGCAGTTTAGGCGGGGGAAGCTCCTACGAGCAGTACTTC,CASSLGGGSSYEQYF
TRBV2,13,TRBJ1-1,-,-,TGTGCCAGCAGTGAAGGAGTGCAAGAAAGAGCTTTCTTT,CASSEGVQERAFF
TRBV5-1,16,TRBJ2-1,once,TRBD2,TGCGCCAGCAGCTTGGTGGCGGGAGGGCCTGTAAATGAGCAGTTCTTC,CASSLVAGGPVNEQFF
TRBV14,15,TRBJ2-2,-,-,TGTGCCAGCAGCCAAGGGGCGGGACGCACCGGGGAGCTGTTTTTT,CASSQGAGRTGELFF
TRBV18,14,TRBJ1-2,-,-,TGTGCCAGCTCACCACCCTCGGGGAACTATGGCTACACCTTC,CASSPPSGNYGYTF
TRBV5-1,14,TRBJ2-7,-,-,TGCGCCAGCAGCTTGGGACTGTCACCCTACGAGCAGTACTTC,CASSLGLSPYEQYF
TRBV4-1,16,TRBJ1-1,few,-,TGCGCCAGCACTCCCCGGAGGCAGGGGCAAGACACTGAAGCTTTCTTT,CASTPRRQGQDTEAFF
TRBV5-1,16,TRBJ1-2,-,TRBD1,TGCGCCAGCAGCTTGGAAGGGACAGGGGGCGAGAGGGGCTACACCTTC,CASSLEGTGGERGYTF
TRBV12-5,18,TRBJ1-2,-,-,TGTGCTAGTGGTTTGGCCCGGGACACAGCCGTAATAACCTATGGCTACACCTTC,CASGLARDTAVITYGYTF
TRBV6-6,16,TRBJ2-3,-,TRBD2,TGTGCCAGCACCCCCCCCGGTAGCGGGAACACAGATACGCAGTATTTT,CASTPPGSGNTDTQYF
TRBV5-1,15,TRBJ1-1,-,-,TGCGCCAGCAGTTGGGGGAACGGGGGGGTCACTGAAGCTTTCTTT,CASSWGNGGVTEAFF